This T cell receptor beta chain was observed in a study of blood T cell repertoires in COVID-19. Study in general: In each case, the material was cDNA or gDNA derived from T cells, B-cell-depleted T cells, or PBMCs.

Between the trimmed V and J ends, which lost 5 bases and 4 bases, there was a span of 14 bases. The CDR3 runs 14 residues. CDR1 is MNHEY and CDR2 is SVGAGI in the germline V gene. Assay: immunoSEQ multiplex PCR; the TCRdb copy retains only in-frame clones and omits some. This table holds 120,000 or so clones, approximately 83% found once. Input material: peripheral blood. This receptor was identified in an elderly man with active or convalescent COVID-19. V is TRBV6-5 and J is TRBJ1-2, with a possible D match to TRBD1 (5 bases). CDR3 DNA sequence: TGTGCCAGCAGTACGGACACGGTCCTCTATGGCTACACCTTC. Protein product: CASSTDTVLYGYTF.